This TCR beta chain appears in the sequencing data of a study of shared clonotypes between healthy human individuals. As defined, naive CD8 cells were CD45RO-negative and positively selected for CCR7, with terminally differentiated effector memory CD45RA+ cells excluded. Assay used: immunoSEQ multiplex PCR; TCRdb lists only in-frame clones, some missing. The sample contains around 1,900,000 clones, about 94% of which appear only once. Per germline, CDR1 SGHRS and CDR2 YFSETQ. V was cut by 1 base and J by 0 bases, with 10 bases left in between. CDR3 length: 15 amino acids. The rearrangement links TRBV5-1 to TRBJ1-2; D unresolved. The receptor's source is a man between 18 and 35 years old in good health. Some clones in this sample may be carry-over from other donors' samples. Sequencing was carried out using naive CD8+ T cells from PBMCs. CDR3 amino acids: CASSLSRVANYGYTF. The DNA of the CDR3 is TGCGCCAGCAGCTTGAGCAGAGTAGCTAACTATGGCTACACCTTC.